Each of the 18 T cell receptor beta chains below was sequenced from the same sample in a study of cytomegalovirus exposure and HLA in healthy donors (dated by TCRdb to the late 2010s). Library generation was performed with the immunoSEQ multiplex PCR assay. For the multiplex PCR, a mixture combining 60 forward primers for TCR Vbeta segments and 13 reverse primers for TCR Jbeta segments was used. TCRdb stores this immuneACCESS table with in-frame sequences only. Part of the clones is absent; in the studies checked, under half of the shortfall reflects unresolved V genes, and no reason is known for the rest. Across this sample there are 110,000 to 150,000 clones, with about three quarters seen only once. Of the sample, approximately 1.6% falls within the top ten clones. The sequenced sample consisted of PBMCs. The receptors here all came from a woman in her 30s in good health and CMV-seronegative.

The V gene is TRBV28, the J gene TRBJ1-2; D remains ambiguous. Germline V gene lookup returns CDR1 MDHEN and CDR2 SYDVKM. The CDR3 length is 15 residues. The V end was cut by 5 bases, the J end by 4 bases, with 17 bases between. This CDR3 reads CASSPFPTDTYGYTF. The CDR3 nucleotides are TGTGCCAGCAGTCCATTCCCAACAGACACCTATGGCTACACCTTC.

The CDR3 bases are TGCGCCAGCAGCTTGGCCCCTAGCGAGGGGAGTACAGATACGCAGTATTTT. Its protein product is CASSLAPSEGSTDTQYF. This chain links TRBV5-1 with TRBJ2-3, with D possibly matching TRBD2 (6 bases). The CDR3 sequence is 17 residues long. Germline V gives CDR1 SGHRS, CDR2 YFSETQ. V was trimmed by 0 bases and J by 3 bases, leaving 17 bases between them.

This sequence joins TRBV5-4 and TRBJ2-7; 7 bases are a match to TRBD1. After removal of 3 bases from V and 0 bases from J, the junction contained 12 bases not matched to a gene. The CDR3 is 17 amino acids. Germline V gene lookup returns CDR1 SGHNT and CDR2 YYREEE (reference sequence). The CDR3 sequence is CASSSGTDLRSSYEQYV. In DNA form, the CDR3 reads TGTGCCAGCAGCTCCGGGACAGATCTAAGGAGCTCCTACGAGCAGTACGTC.

The chain links TRBV5-1 to TRBJ2-1, with a tentative D call TRBD1 (5 bases). V was clipped by 4 bases and J by 6 bases, with 14 bases between them. CDR3 length equals 14 residues. Per the germline V gene, CDR1 is SGHRS and CDR2 is YFSETQ. DNA of the CDR3: TGCGCCAGCAGCCAGGGTGAAGGGGTCAATGAGCAGTTCTTC. It specifies CASSQGEGVNEQFF.

This clone occurred a few times. This chain's CDR3 is CASSHGQGATDTQYF. CDR3 in DNA: TGCGCCAGCAGCCACGGACAGGGGGCTACAGATACGCAGTATTTT. This sequence joins TRBV5-1 and TRBJ2-3; TRBD1 matches 11 bases. This CDR3 has 15 amino acids. Germline-derived CDR1 and CDR2 are SGHRS and YFSETQ. After removal of 4 bases from V and 3 bases from J, the junction contained 4 bases not matched to a gene.

This chain links TRBV29-1 with TRBJ2-3; 9 nucleotides agree with TRBD2. Trimming cost V 7 bases and J 3 bases; bases outside gene matches: 8. CDR3 length equals 14 residues. The germline V gene encodes CDR1 SQVTM and CDR2 ANQGSEA. The CDR3 sequence is CSGSMGLATDTQYF. CDR3 nucleotide sequence: TGCAGCGGTTCCATGGGACTAGCAACAGATACGCAGTATTTT.

This clone has a handful of counts. This chain uses TRBV27 with TRBJ1-5; D remains ambiguous. Trimming took 3 bases from V and 1 from J, leaving 7 bases between them. This CDR3 contains 14 residues. Per germline, CDR1 MNHEY and CDR2 SMNVEV (reference sequence). The CDR3 reads CASSLRQSNQPQHF. CDR3 in DNA: TGTGCCAGCAGTTTGCGGCAGAGCAATCAGCCCCAGCATTTT.

This clone was detected once. V and J are TRBV5-1 and TRBJ1-4; D is undetermined. CDR1 SGHRS and CDR2 YFSETQ come from the germline V gene. This CDR3 has 15 residues. V was trimmed by 0 bases and J by 8 bases, leaving 14 bases between them. The CDR3 DNA reads as TGCGCCAGCAGCTTGGACGGGCCAGAGGGAGAAAAACTGTTTTTT. Its protein is CASSLDGPEGEKLFF.

This clone was counted a few times. The V gene is TRBV11-2, the J gene TRBJ1-6, with a tentative D call TRBD1 (6 bases). The V and J ends lost 5 bases and 5 bases respectively, with 10 bases between them. This CDR3 contains 14 residues. CDR1 is SGHAT, CDR2 FQNNGV, per germline. CDR3 sequence (DNA): TGTGCCAGCAGCCTGACAGGAGATAATTCACCCCTCCACTTT. Translated: CASSLTGDNSPLHF.

The chain combines TRBV2 with TRBJ2-2; TRBD2 aligns across 8 bases. Trimming took 6 bases from V and 0 from J; bases not matched to a gene: 3. Germline V CDR1 and CDR2: SNHLY, FYNNEI. The CDR3 consists of 15 residues. The CDR3 region is CASRFSGANTGELFF. The CDR3 DNA reads TGTGCCAGCAGATTTAGCGGGGCGAACACCGGGGAGCTGTTTTTT.

With respect to this clone: An end of the junction does not agree with germline; a read error may underlie this. The rearrangement uses TRBV11-2 and TRBJ1-1; D is undetermined. The CDR3 loop spans 13 amino acids. Per germline, CDR1 SGHAT and CDR2 FQNNGV. The CDR3 nucleotides are TGTGCCAGCCGCTTCGGGGAGAACACTGAAGCTTTCTTT. Amino acid sequence: CASRFGENTEAFF.

The chain employs TRBV27 and TRBJ1-4; D is ambiguous. Germline V CDR1 and CDR2: MNHEY, SMNVEV (reference sequence). V lost 8 bases and J 3 bases, leaving 13 bases between the germline ends. The CDR3 is made up of 14 amino acids. The DNA of the CDR3 is TGTGCCAGCGGCCCCAGAGACTCTAATGAAAAACTGTTTTTT. Amino acids: CASGPRDSNEKLFF.

This chain joins TRBV18 and TRBJ1-1, with a tentative D call TRBD1 (6 bases). V was clipped by 0 bases and J by 4 bases, with 18 bases between them. Germline-derived CDR1 and CDR2 are KGHSH and LQKENI. This CDR3 has 17 amino acids. CDR3 loop: CASSPPNGRGTGTEAFF. The CDR3 DNA sequence: TGTGCCAGCTCACCACCGAACGGCAGGGGAACGGGCACTGAAGCTTTCTTT.

This clone appeared a few times. The V gene is TRBV5-1, the J gene TRBJ1-4, with a tentative D call TRBD1 (5 bases). Per germline, CDR1 SGHRS and CDR2 YFSETQ. The CDR3 has 14 residues. Trimming stripped 0 bases from V and 4 bases from J, with 7 bases between. The CDR3 DNA follows: TGCGCCAGCAGCTTGGGACAGCATAATGAAAAACTGTTTTTT. It yields the protein CASSLGQHNEKLFF.

This clone was seen a handful of times. This rearrangement joins TRBV4-2 to TRBJ2-3; 10 bases agree with TRBD2. After removal of 2 bases from V and 1 base from J, the junction contained 3 bases not matched to a gene. Looked up from germline, CDR1 is LGHNA and CDR2 is YNFKEQ. This CDR3 is built from 16 residues. In nucleotides, the CDR3 is TGTGCCAGCAGCCAAACTCTAGCGGGAGGCACAGATACGCAGTATTTT. Translated, it gives CASSQTLAGGTDTQYF.

This CDR3 reads CASRASTQPQHF. The CDR3 DNA follows: TGTGCCAGCAGAGCGTCGACTCAGCCCCAGCATTTT. The genes are TRBV28 and TRBJ1-5; no clear D. The V gene lost 6 bases and the J gene lost 6 bases, with 9 bases spanning the gap. The CDR3 runs 12 residues. Per germline, CDR1 MDHEN and CDR2 SYDVKM.

The rearrangement uses TRBV6-1 and TRBJ2-1; no clear D. Germline V gene data show CDR1 as MNHNS and CDR2 as SASEGT. Trimming cost V 5 bases and J 4 bases, with 9 bases left between them. CDR3 length: 13 residues. CDR3 nucleotides: TGTGCCAGCAGTCCTACAGAATACAATGAGCAGTTCTTC. Translation: CASSPTEYNEQFF.

V and J are TRBV9 and TRBJ2-2, with 8 bases lining up with TRBD2. Germline V gene sequence: CDR1 SGDLS, CDR2 YYNGEE. The CDR3 spans 15 residues. V lost 1 base and J lost 4; bases outside the gene matches: 3. Here the CDR3 DNA reads TGTGCCAGCAGCGTACGGGGGGGCAGCACCGGGGAGCTGTTTTTT. Translated: CASSVRGGSTGELFF.